These 18 T cell receptor beta chains came from one sample sequenced in a study of regulatory T cells in long-lasting Graves disease. Specified time point: newly diagnosed GD, antithyroid drugs for less than 3 months. From RNA extracted from PBMCs, the TCR library was made. Building the TCR beta libraries relied on iRepertoire HTBI primers, and CDR3 regions underwent Arm-PCR. TCRdb itself ran the multiplex PCR reads through MiXCR, one entry per CDR3 protein. The repertoire has hundreds of thousands of distinct CDR3 sequences, about 16% of them found once; the top ten carry more than 20%. In addition, the sample was reused for a study of T cells in Graves' hyperthyroidism and ophthalmopathy.

Source: peripheral blood mononuclear cells (PBMCs), taken at new diagnosis, from a patient treated with antithyroid drugs. These TCRs come from a woman aged 35-65 years with Graves disease.

Many counts were recorded for this clonotype. The rearrangement joins TRBV7-9 to TRBJ2-5; D not certain. The ends were cut back, 2 bases at V and 5 bases at J, with 6 bases in the middle. Per germline, CDR1 SEHNR and CDR2 FQNEAQ (reference sequence). The CDR3 extends over 12 amino acids. This chain's CDR3 is CASSLNLETQYF. The CDR3 region has the DNA TGTGCCAGCAGCTTAAATTTGGAGACCCAGTACTTC.

In its sample, this clonotype was seen many times. V and J are TRBV12-3 or TRBV12-4 and TRBJ1-1, with TRBD1 matching 7 bases. The J segment lost 5 bases and the V segment lost 7 bases, leaving 7 bases of the junction unmatched. The CDR3 length is 13 residues. DNA of the CDR3: TGTGCCAGCAATCCAGGGGGGAGGACTGAAGCTTTCTTT. Its protein is CASNPGGRTEAFF.

This clonotype was seen repeatedly, ten times or more. V gene TRBV28 combines with J gene TRBJ1-4; D remains unclear. CDR1 and CDR2 from the germline V gene are MDHEN and SYDVKM. Trimming took 2 bases from V and 3 from J, leaving 4 bases between them. This CDR3 spans 13 amino acids. CDR3 in amino acids: CASSLRSNEKLFF. CDR3 DNA sequence: TGTGCCAGCAGTTTAAGGTCTAATGAAAAACTGTTTTTT.

In this sample, this clonotype turned up many times. The chain has TRBV20-1 and TRBJ1-1, with unresolved D. Germline CDR1 DFQATT, CDR2 SNEGSKA (reference sequence). Trimming took 3 bases from V and 5 from J, leaving 10 bases between them. CDR3 size: 12 residues. This CDR3 is CSASKSATEAFF. CDR3 bases: TGCAGTGCTAGTAAGTCGGCTACTGAAGCTTTCTTT.

This clonotype was counted only a few times. J is TRBJ1-6 and V is TRBV7-6, with D possibly matching TRBD1 (5 bases). CDR3 length equals 14 residues. V was clipped by 5 bases and J by 6 bases, with 11 bases between them. Germline V CDR1 and CDR2: SGHVS, FNYEAQ. The CDR3 loop reads CASSPPGTNSPLHF. Here the CDR3 DNA reads TGTGCCAGCAGCCCCCCCGGGACTAATTCACCCCTCCACTTT.

At least ten counts were recorded for this clonotype. The rearrangement links TRBV11-2 to TRBJ2-7, with D perhaps matching TRBD1 or TRBD2 (5 bases each). The CDR3 runs 15 residues. Trimming shortened V by 2 bases and J by 0 bases, and 11 bases separated the two germline ends. The germline gives CDR1 SGHAT, CDR2 FQNNGV. CDR3 region: CASSLTPGASYEQYF. CDR3 DNA: TGTGCCAGCAGCTTAACACCCGGGGCCTCCTACGAGCAGTACTTC.

This clonotype showed up just a few times. The rearrangement joins TRBV5-6 to TRBJ2-7, with 14 bases fitting TRBD2. The CDR3 covers 17 residues. Germline CDR1 reads SGHDT; CDR2 reads YYEEEE. J lost 2 bases, V lost 4 bases, and 8 bases had no gene match. CDR3 protein: CASSHIGLAGGPYEQYF. The DNA for the CDR3 is TGTGCCAGCAGCCACATCGGACTAGCGGGGGGTCCCTACGAGCAGTACTTC.

V gene TRBV18 combines with J gene TRBJ2-7; TRBD2 might be the D (6 bases). In germline, CDR1 is KGHSH, CDR2 LQKENI. The CDR3 spans 16 residues. Trimming left V 0 bases short and J 6 bases short, with 18 bases between. The CDR3 DNA is TGTGCCAGCTCACCACCGGGGGGACCTGCTACGGGCGAGCAGTACTTC. Its translation is CASSPPGGPATGEQYF.

J is TRBJ1-1 and V is TRBV9; D is uncertain. This CDR3 is 15 amino acids long. Germline assignment: CDR1 SGDLS and CDR2 YYNGEE. V gave up 0 bases and J gave up 1 base, with 10 bases separating them. In DNA form, the CDR3 reads TGTGCCAGCAGCGTAGGTGGGATAGGGAACACTGAAGCTTTCTTT. It yields the protein CASSVGGIGNTEAFF.

This clonotype was counted at least ten times. The gene calls are TRBV2 and TRBJ1-1; 10 bases line up with TRBD1. The trim removed 7 bases at V and 4 bases at J, leaving 15 bases unmatched. The CDR3 spans 17 residues. Looked up from germline, CDR1 is SNHLY and CDR2 is FYNNEI. This chain's CDR3 is CASTRQGAREWGTEAFF. CDR3 sequence (DNA): TGTGCCAGCACCCGACAGGGGGCGCGTGAATGGGGCACTGAAGCTTTCTTT.

Of note for this clonotype: An end of the junction does not agree with germline; a read error may underlie this. The genes are TRBV7-2 and TRBJ1-2; TRBD1 matches at 8 bases. The CDR3 is 14 residues long. Germline values: CDR1 SGHTA, CDR2 FQGNSA. CDR3 DNA: TGTGCCAGCAGCTTGGCCGGGACAGGCCTTGGCTGCACCTTC. Translating gives CASSLAGTGLGCTF. The whole variable domain, filled in from reference TRBV7-2 and TRBJ1-2, reads GAGVSQSPSNKVTEKGKDVELRCDPISGHTALYWYRQSLGQGLEFLIYFQGNSAPDKSGLPSDRFSAERTGGSVSTLTIQRTQQEDSAVYLCASSLAGTGLGCTFGSGTRLTVV.

This clonotype was observed a handful of times. CDR3 in amino acids: CASGGFGSGELFF. The CDR3 DNA reads TGTGCCAGCGGGGGCTTTGGGTCCGGGGAGCTGTTTTTT. V is TRBV7-3 and J is TRBJ2-2; D is perhaps TRBD1 (6 bases). The CDR3 is 13 residues long. V dropped 8 bases and J dropped 6 bases, with 13 bases sitting between them. In germline, CDR1 is SGHTA, CDR2 FQGTGA.

This clonotype was seen a few times. The V gene is TRBV2, the J gene TRBJ2-7, with no clear D. Trimming cost V 3 bases and J 0 bases, with 24 bases left between them. The CDR3 spans 19 residues. Germline V gene sequence: CDR1 SNHLY, CDR2 FYNNEI. The CDR3 nucleotides read TGTGCCAGCAGTGACCAGGATTTCTACGGAGACCTAAGCTCCTACGAGCAGTACTTC. Protein sequence: CASSDQDFYGDLSSYEQYF. Based on the CDR3 plus reference TRBV2 and TRBJ2-7, the full variable domain is EPEVTQTPSHQVTQMGQEVILRCVPISNHLYFYWYRQILGQKVEFLVSFYNNEISEKSEIFDDQFSVERPDGSNFTLKIRSTKLEDSAMYFCASSDQDFYGDLSSYEQYFGPGTRLTVT.

This clonotype was detected many times. At one end, the junction sequence differs from germline, possibly due to a read error. V and J are TRBV5-1 and TRBJ1-5; 9 bases align to TRBD1. The CDR3 runs to 14 residues. CDR1 and CDR2 (germline): SGHRS, YFSETQ. In DNA form, the CDR3 reads TGTGCCAGCAGCTCGGGACAGGGTAATCAGCCCCAGCATTTT. The encoded protein is CASSSGQGNQPQHF.

Comment on this clonotype: The germline gene is not matched at one end of the junction; a read error may be the cause. V is TRBV7-7 and J is TRBJ2-1; the match to TRBD1 covers 8 bases. The CDR3 has 15 amino acids. Germline CDR1 and CDR2: SSHAT and FNYEAQ (reference sequence). Here the CDR3 reads CASSPAWTGYNEQFF. Here the CDR3 DNA reads TGTGCTAGCAGCCCCGCATGGACAGGGTACAATGAGCAGTTCTTC.

The chain joins TRBV5-1 to TRBJ2-2; D tentatively fits TRBD1 or TRBD2 (6 bases each). The CDR3 extends over 15 amino acids. Germline lookup yields CDR1 SGHRS and CDR2 YFSETQ. Deletions cut 2 bases from V and 4 bases from J, with 12 bases between. The CDR3 DNA follows: TGCGCCAGCAGCTTAGGGGGGCCGGGCACCGGGGAGCTGTTTTTT. Its protein is CASSLGGPGTGELFF.

There are a few counts of this clonotype. The chain uses TRBV29-1 and TRBJ2-3; the match to TRBD2 covers 15 bases. From germline, CDR1 is SQVTM and CDR2 ANQGSEA. This CDR3 spans 16 amino acids. V dropped 4 bases and J dropped 0; count of bases not matched to a gene: 2. The CDR3 loop is CSVAGTSGGSTDTQYF. The CDR3 DNA sequence: TGCAGCGTTGCCGGGACTAGCGGGGGGAGCACAGATACGCAGTATTTT.

This clonotype has a handful of counts. The chain employs TRBV15 and TRBJ1-1, with D uncertain. Germline-derived CDR1 and CDR2 are LNHNV and YYDKDF (reference sequence). This CDR3 spans 14 amino acids. V was pared by 0 bases and J by 1 base, with 6 bases between. CDR3 DNA sequence: TGTGCCACCAGCAGAGAAAAGGAGAACACTGAAGCTTTCTTT. This gives the protein CATSREKENTEAFF.